This T cell receptor beta chain appears in the sequencing data of a study of T and B cells in COVID-19 patients. At the level of the study: Critical illness requiring mechanical ventilation or extracorporeal membrane oxygenation affected three fifths of the roughly 20 active-infection patients.

BIOMED2 TRB-A/B primer pools were used in multiplex TRB PCR. In TCRdb, the multiplex PCR reads were re-called with MiXCR into one record per CDR3 protein. The sample lists around 8,000 distinct CDR3 sequences, approximately 30% occurring once. From blood, roughly 250-500 ng of genomic DNA served as TRB template. Germline-derived CDR1 and CDR2 are DFQATT and SNEGSKA (reference sequence). This CDR3 is 13 amino acids long. Deletions cut 0 bases from V and 2 bases from J, with 8 bases between. The chain couples TRBV20-1 to TRBJ2-7; maybe TRBD2 (5 bases). The sequence was obtained from a human donor with active COVID-19. The material sequenced was blood. The CDR3 region has the DNA TGCAGTGCTAGAGAAGGGAGCGCCTACGAGCAGTACGTC. Translated: CSAREGSAYEQYV.